The table lists the clone carrying this T cell receptor (beta chain) with many counts. Its cognate antigen is unknown. The TCR alpha and TCR beta cDNA libraries, bearing sample barcodes and UMIs, were generated by 5'RACE using constant-segment primers. TCRdb recomputed calls from the 5' RACE reads with MiXCR, one row per CDR3 protein. This sample has 250,000 to 400,000 distinct CDR3 sequences, with roughly an eighth found just once. The sample belongs to a study of T-cell memory formation after mild COVID-19. Study-wide context: Largely donor-specific sequence clusters came from a couple of donors. Study results and limitations: Chiefly within CM and EM were the contracting CD4+ clones; CD8+ ones were within EMRA. Whether second-wave clones peaking at day 37 were SARS-CoV-2 specific went unconfirmed.

This CDR3 has 14 amino acids. Trimming took off 3 bases at V and 10 bases at J, with 17 bases between the two ends. This clonotype originated in a young man who had mild COVID-19 (a few samples of this study predate the infection). Cell type and time point are not known. Source material: PBMCs or a T cell subset sorted from them (not recorded which). The J gene is TRBJ2-3, the V gene TRBV12-3 or TRBV12-4, with D perhaps being TRBD1 or TRBD2 (5 bases each). CDR3 region: CASSLSGTGLAQYF. DNA of the CDR3: TGTGCCAGCAGTTTGTCAGGGACGGGCCTGGCGCAGTATTTT.